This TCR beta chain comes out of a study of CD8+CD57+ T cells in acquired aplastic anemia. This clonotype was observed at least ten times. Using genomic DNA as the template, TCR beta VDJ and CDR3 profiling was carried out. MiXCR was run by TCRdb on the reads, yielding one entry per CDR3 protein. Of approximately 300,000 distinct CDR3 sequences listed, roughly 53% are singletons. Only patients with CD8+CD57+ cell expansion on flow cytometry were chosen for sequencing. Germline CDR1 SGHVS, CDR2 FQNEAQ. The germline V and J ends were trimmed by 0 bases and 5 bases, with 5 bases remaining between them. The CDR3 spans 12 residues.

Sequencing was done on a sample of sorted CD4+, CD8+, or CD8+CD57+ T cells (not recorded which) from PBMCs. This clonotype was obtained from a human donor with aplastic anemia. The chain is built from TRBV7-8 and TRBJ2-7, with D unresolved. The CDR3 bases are TGTGCCAGCAGCTTAGCCCGACACGAGCAGTACTTC. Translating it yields CASSLARHEQYF.